This is a list of T cell receptor beta chains from one sample in a study of CD4 and CD8 cells across lung adenocarcinoma regions. Via MiXCR, TCRdb re-called the PCR reads, giving one row per CDR3 protein. Found here are approximately 24,000 distinct CDR3 sequences, around 56% of them singletons; the top ten hold approximately 46%. Input material: CD8+ T cells from the center of a lung tumor. These receptors were obtained from a male donor with lung adenocarcinoma. The CD4 and CD8 labels of this study may be unreliable. The CDR3 runs from the conserved cysteine through the conserved F or W. Fields, in order: CDR3 protein, D gene, clone size, V gene, J gene. The D gene is left open where the match is weak. For some rows the clone size is stated as once, few or many, or as a class when expanded; others skip it.

CDR3aa: CASGPGQETQFF
d_gene: .
abundance: many
v_gene: TRBV6-1
j_gene: TRBJ2-1

CDR3aa: CASSLALAGGADTQYF
d_gene: TRBD2
abundance: once
v_gene: TRBV7-2
j_gene: TRBJ2-3

CDR3aa: CASSPSPAGRRYEQYF
d_gene: TRBD2
abundance: many
v_gene: TRBV6-1
j_gene: .

CDR3aa: CASSFYGRGLETDTQYF
d_gene: TRBD2
abundance: .
v_gene: TRBV7-3
j_gene: TRBJ2-3

CDR3aa: CASSSERGGLGNEQFF
d_gene: TRBD2
abundance: few
v_gene: TRBV6-5
j_gene: TRBJ2-1

CDR3aa: CARGHEGVGQDTQYF
d_gene: .
abundance: .
v_gene: TRBV4-1
j_gene: TRBJ2-3

CDR3aa: CASSSLGGTQYF
d_gene: .
abundance: many
v_gene: TRBV27
j_gene: TRBJ2-5

CDR3aa: CASSYGGTGMNTEAFF
d_gene: .
abundance: .
v_gene: TRBV6-5
j_gene: TRBJ1-1

CDR3aa: CATGTGCDDQDTQYF
d_gene: .
abundance: .
v_gene: TRBV24-1
j_gene: TRBJ2-3

CDR3aa: CATARGTGYFF
d_gene: .
abundance: .
v_gene: TRBV10-3
j_gene: TRBJ1-1

CDR3aa: CASSKRVAGRSRGTGELFF
d_gene: TRBD2
abundance: medium-sized
v_gene: TRBV7-6
j_gene: TRBJ2-2

CDR3aa: CAGGPEGRGQDIQYF
d_gene: .
abundance: .
v_gene: TRBV6-1
j_gene: TRBJ2-4

CDR3aa: CASDRGRETQYF
d_gene: TRBD1
abundance: .
v_gene: TRBV30
j_gene: TRBJ2-5

CDR3aa: CASSQQGVGEQYF
d_gene: TRBD1
abundance: many
v_gene: TRBV7-6
j_gene: TRBJ2-7

CDR3aa: CASSSTVGGTQYF
d_gene: .
abundance: few
v_gene: TRBV9
j_gene: .

CDR3aa: CASNTGAGRGDTQYF
d_gene: TRBD2
abundance: medium-sized
v_gene: TRBV6-1
j_gene: TRBJ2-3